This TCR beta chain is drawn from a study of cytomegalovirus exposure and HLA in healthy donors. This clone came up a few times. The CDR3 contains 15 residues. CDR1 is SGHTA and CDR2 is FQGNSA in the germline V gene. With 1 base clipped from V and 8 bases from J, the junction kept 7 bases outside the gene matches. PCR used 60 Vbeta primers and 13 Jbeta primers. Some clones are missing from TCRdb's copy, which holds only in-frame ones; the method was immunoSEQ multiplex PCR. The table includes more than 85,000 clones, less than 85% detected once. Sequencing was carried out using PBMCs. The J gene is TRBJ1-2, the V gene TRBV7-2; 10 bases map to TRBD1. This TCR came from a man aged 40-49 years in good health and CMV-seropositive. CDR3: CASSLGGQGSIGYTF. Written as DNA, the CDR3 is TGTGCCAGCAGCTTAGGGGGACAGGGGTCGATAGGCTACACCTTC.